Listed below are T cell receptor beta chains from one sample, sequenced in a study of T-cell memory formation after mild COVID-19. TCRdb called the 5' RACE reads again in MiXCR, with one record for every CDR3 protein. The repertoire holds 13,000 to 15,000 distinct CDR3 sequences, with approximately 19% as singletons. The source material was PBMCs or a T cell subset sorted from them (not recorded which). These receptors all stem from an adult woman who had mild COVID-19 (a few samples of this study predate the infection). Cell type and time point are not known. The CDR3 runs from the conserved cysteine through the conserved F or W. A D gene is named only where the DNA matches it firmly. Size is stated as how often the clone was seen (once, few, many) or a class if it is expanded.

>TRBJ2-7|-|TRBV9|many
CASSVDPLHEQYF
TGTGCCAGCAGCGTAGATCCCCTCCACGAGCAGTACTTC
>TRBJ1-1|TRBD1|TRBV5-8|many
CASSWGQVNTEAFF
TGTGCCAGCAGCTGGGGACAGGTGAACACTGAAGCTTTCTTT
>TRBJ2-1|TRBD2|TRBV20-1|many
CSASRGGSYNEQFF
TGCAGTGCTTCGCGGGGGGGCTCCTACAATGAGCAGTTCTTC
>TRBJ2-1|-|TRBV5-1|many
CASSLAMVIDEQFF
TGCGCCAGCAGCTTGGCAATGGTGATCGATGAGCAGTTCTTC
>TRBJ2-2|-|TRBV7-6|many
CASSARTVNTGELFF
TGTGCCAGCAGCGCCCGGACGGTAAACACCGGGGAGCTGTTTTTT
>TRBJ1-1|-|TRBV6-5|medium-sized
CASSYGGDTEAFF
TGTGCCAGCAGTTACGGGGGGGACACTGAAGCTTTCTTT
>TRBJ2-7|-|TRBV11-2|many
CASSLEYLTYEQYF
TGTGCCAGCAGCTTAGAGTACTTAACCTACGAGCAGTACTTC
>TRBJ1-6|TRBD1|TRBV5-1|many
CASSLGQGETLHF
TGCGCCAGCAGCTTGGGGCAGGGGGAAACCCTCCACTTT
>TRBJ2-7|-|TRBV15|many
CATSRDRRVHEQYF
TGTGCCACCAGCAGAGATAGACGTGTCCACGAGCAGTACTTC
>TRBJ1-1|-|TRBV12-3/TRBV12-4|many
CASSLAGRVMNTEAFF
TGTGCCAGCAGTTTAGCGGGCAGGGTAATGAACACTGAAGCTTTCTTT
>TRBJ2-2|TRBD2|TRBV6-5|many
CASSYLGLAGGFWGNTGELFF
TGTGCCAGCAGCTACCTGGGACTAGCGGGAGGGTTTTGGGGAAACACCGGGGAGCTGTTTTTT